Shown below are 28 T cell receptor beta chains from a single sample sequenced in a study of T cell clones after liver transplantation. The repertoire was sequenced with immunoSEQ multiplex PCR; TCRdb's copy has only in-frame clones and lacks some. The profile shows around 75,000 clones, around four fifths of them singletons. Material: CD4+ T cells from blood, obtained 48 months after liver transplant. The source of these receptors is a human patient who received a liver transplant. The graft donor may be the source of some T cells.

The chain recombines TRBV11-2 with TRBJ2-2, with D hard to call. Between the trimmed V and J ends, which lost 3 bases and 4 bases, there was a span of 9 bases. This CDR3 is 14 amino acids long. Germline V gene lookup returns CDR1 SGHAT and CDR2 FQNNGV. Here the CDR3 reads CASSFPHSTGELFF. The CDR3 coding sequence is TGTGCCAGCAGCTTCCCGCATAGCACCGGGGAGCTGTTTTTT.

The chain employs TRBV10-3 and TRBJ2-3, with 8 bases identical to TRBD1. Germline trimming cut 2 bases from V and 4 bases from J; bases unmatched to any gene: 23. Per the germline V gene, CDR1 is ENHRY and CDR2 is SYGVKD. This CDR3 has 21 amino acids. In nucleotides, the CDR3 is TGTGCCATCAGTGAGAAGGGCGGCAGGGGGCAATTTATCGGGTACTCAGATACGCAGTATTTT. Protein sequence: CAISEKGGRGQFIGYSDTQYF.

The chain couples TRBV7-2 to TRBJ1-1, with TRBD1 matching 12 bases. Unmatched junction bases numbered 9, after V lost 5 bases and J lost 8 bases. The germline gives CDR1 SGHTA, CDR2 FQGNSA. This CDR3 is 15 amino acids long. The CDR3 region has the DNA TGTGCCAGCAGCCCAACTGGGACAGGGGGCAGAGAAGCTTTCTTT. The encoded protein is CASSPTGTGGREAFF.

The chain employs TRBV6-5 and TRBJ2-4, with 9 nucleotides matching TRBD1. This CDR3 comprises 16 residues. Germline loops: CDR1 MNHEY, CDR2 SVGAGI. V shed 2 bases and J 5 bases; nucleotides not matched to a gene: 7. CDR3: CASSYANRGRENIQYF. CDR3 nucleotides: TGTGCCAGCAGTTACGCCAACAGGGGGCGGGAAAACATTCAGTACTTC.

The gene calls are TRBV4-2 and TRBJ2-7, with no clear D. The germline V and J ends were trimmed by 1 base and 6 bases, with 13 bases remaining between them. CDR1 is LGHNA, CDR2 YNFKEQ, per germline. This CDR3 is built from 14 residues. CDR3 loop: CASSQGADPSEQYF. The DNA for the CDR3 is TGTGCCAGCAGCCAAGGGGCAGATCCTAGCGAGCAGTACTTC.

This clone was picked up one time. The rearrangement links TRBV9 to TRBJ2-7; D possibly corresponds to TRBD2 (7 bases). V was trimmed by 0 bases and J by 6 bases, leaving 13 bases between them. CDR1 SGDLS and CDR2 YYNGEE come from the germline V gene. The CDR3 covers 14 residues. CDR3 nucleotide sequence: TGTGCCAGCAGCGTAGGTGGGGGGGCGCGCGAGCAGTACTTC. Translated: CASSVGGGAREQYF.

Many counts were recorded for this clone. The gene calls are TRBV2 and TRBJ2-5; D is possibly TRBD2 (7 bases). The V end lost 6 bases, the J end lost 2 bases, and 13 bases lay between the germline ends. CDR1 is SNHLY, CDR2 FYNNEI, per germline. The CDR3 has 14 residues. CDR3 DNA: TGTGCCAGCAGAGGGGGGGGCCTTCAAGAGACCCAGTACTTC. This sequence encodes CASRGGGLQETQYF.

V gene TRBV7-3 combines with J gene TRBJ2-3; the D gene is possibly TRBD1 (6 bases). The germline V and J ends were trimmed by 5 bases and 5 bases, with 17 bases remaining between them. CDR1 and CDR2 from the germline V gene are SGHTA and FQGTGA. The CDR3 length is 15 residues. The CDR3: CASSPDRWVRDTQYF. Here the CDR3 DNA reads TGTGCCAGCAGCCCCGACAGGTGGGTCAGAGATACGCAGTATTTT.

This clone was recorded a few times. This sequence joins TRBV9 and TRBJ1-2; the D is unclear. The CDR3 consists of 14 residues. The V and J ends lost 6 bases and 3 bases respectively, with 15 bases between them. Germline-derived CDR1 and CDR2 are SGDLS and YYNGEE. As DNA, the CDR3 is TGTGCCAGCAACCGAGGGAGGCAGGACTATGGCTACACCTTC. Translation gives CASNRGRQDYGYTF.

V gene TRBV7-9 combines with J gene TRBJ1-3, with 10 positions matching TRBD1. In germline, CDR1 is SEHNR, CDR2 FQNEAQ (reference sequence). The CDR3 contains 15 residues. V lost 7 bases and J lost 0; bases outside the gene matches: 3. The CDR3 protein is CASKRTGGSGNTIYF. The CDR3 DNA sequence: TGTGCCAGCAAACGGACAGGGGGCTCTGGAAACACCATATATTTT.

This chain connects TRBV5-1 to TRBJ2-4, with 7 positions matching TRBD2. The V gene end was trimmed by 4 bases and the J gene end by 11 bases; junction bases not matched to a gene: 12. The CDR3 loop spans 14 amino acids. Germline CDR1 SGHRS, CDR2 YFSETQ. The CDR3 nucleotides are TGCGCCAGCAGCCCTTCGAGCGGGGTTCCCGTTCAGTACTTC. The encoded protein is CASSPSSGVPVQYF.

This clone was observed a handful of times. J is TRBJ1-1 and V is TRBV28, with TRBD1 matching 7 bases. Germline loops: CDR1 MDHEN, CDR2 SYDVKM. V dropped 8 bases and J dropped 11; count of bases not matched to a gene: 5. The CDR3 spans 10 residues. CDR3 nucleotides: TGTGCCAGCTTAGACAGGGTGGCTTTCTTT. This codes for CASLDRVAFF.

This chain uses TRBV27 with TRBJ2-3; D may match TRBD1 or TRBD2 (5 bases each). V lost 5 bases to trimming and J lost 2 bases, with 14 bases between them. Germline V gene sequence: CDR1 MNHEY, CDR2 SMNVEV (reference sequence). This CDR3 has 15 amino acids. The CDR3 DNA follows: TGTGCCAGCAGTCCGGGGACCTTATACACAGATACGCAGTATTTT. Encoded protein: CASSPGTLYTDTQYF.

The chain has TRBV7-2 and TRBJ1-6; a weak D match, TRBD1 (6 bases). V lost 4 bases and J 9 bases, leaving 16 bases between the germline ends. Germline lookup yields CDR1 SGHTA and CDR2 FQGNSA. CDR3 length: 15 amino acids. The CDR3 region is CASSSVRGWGSPLHF. CDR3 in DNA: TGTGCCAGCAGCTCCGTGAGGGGGTGGGGTTCACCCCTCCACTTT. Based on the CDR3 plus reference TRBV7-2 and TRBJ1-6, the full variable domain is GAGVSQSPSNKVTEKGKDVELRCDPISGHTALYWYRQSLGQGLEFLIYFQGNSAPDKSGLPSDRFSAERTGGSVSTLTIQRTQQEDSAVYLCASSSVRGWGSPLHFGNGTRLTVT.

This clone was found a few times. CDR3 in amino acids: CASSDSPGTEAFF. CDR3 sequence (DNA): TGCGCCAGCAGTGATTCCCCGGGCACTGAAGCTTTCTTT. This chain connects TRBV10-2 to TRBJ1-1; D remains unclear. Trimming stripped 3 bases from V and 4 bases from J, with 9 bases between. CDR1 and CDR2 (germline): WSHSY, SAAADI. CDR3 length: 13 residues.

This clone was seen only a few times. The rearrangement uses TRBV6-5 and TRBJ2-3; TRBD2 matches 9 bases. Germline lookup yields CDR1 MNHEY and CDR2 SVGAGI. Germline trimming cut 2 bases from V and 5 bases from J; bases unmatched to any gene: 5. The CDR3 has 15 residues. The CDR3 loop reads CASSYMAGGIDTQYF. The CDR3 DNA reads as TGTGCCAGCAGTTACATGGCGGGGGGGATAGATACGCAGTATTTT.

This clone was seen once. This chain links TRBV5-1 with TRBJ2-1; D tentatively fits TRBD1 or TRBD2 (5 bases each). CDR1 is SGHRS and CDR2 is YFSETQ in the germline V gene. Trimming took 4 bases from V and 7 from J, leaving 21 bases between them. The CDR3 spans 16 residues. The CDR3 nucleotides are TGCGCCAGCAGCGAGCAGGGTAGAGGGTTTGGGAATGAGCAGTTCTTC. It codes for CASSEQGRGFGNEQFF.

The chain joins TRBV27 to TRBJ1-6; 7 bases match TRBD1. The length of the CDR3 is 17 residues. Trimming at V came to 4 bases and at J to 2 bases, leaving 8 bases not matched to a gene. Germline lookup yields CDR1 MNHEY and CDR2 SMNVEV (reference sequence). CDR3 nucleotides: TGTGCCAGCAGTTCTACGACAGGGACCACCTATAATTCACCCCTCCACTTT. The encoded protein is CASSSTTGTTYNSPLHF.

This clone was recorded once. This chain connects TRBV19 to TRBJ2-3; TRBD2 might be the D (6 bases). The CDR3 length is 14 residues. V was clipped by 4 bases and J by 2 bases, with 10 bases between them. Germline V gene lookup returns CDR1 LNHDA and CDR2 SQIVND (reference sequence). The chain's CDR3 is CASSSGDITDTQYF. The CDR3 DNA reads TGTGCCAGTAGTAGCGGGGATATCACAGATACGCAGTATTTT.

The J gene is TRBJ2-1, the V gene TRBV7-9, with 12 bases identical to TRBD2. Per the germline V gene, CDR1 is SEHNR and CDR2 is FQNEAQ (reference sequence). This CDR3 has 19 amino acids. The V gene end was trimmed by 5 bases and the J gene end by 5 bases; junction bases not matched to a gene: 16. The CDR3 DNA reads as TGTGCCAGCAGCACCAACACTATGAGACTAGCGGGGGCCAACAATGAGCAGTTCTTC. Encoded protein: CASSTNTMRLAGANNEQFF.

The chain uses TRBV7-9 and TRBJ2-5, with 7 bases that match TRBD2. The CDR3 covers 13 residues. Per the germline V gene, CDR1 is SEHNR and CDR2 is FQNEAQ (reference sequence). V shed 6 bases and J 5 bases; nucleotides not matched to a gene: 6. CDR3 sequence (DNA): TGTGCCAGCAGTCCTCGGGGGGAGGAGACCCAGTACTTC. Residues: CASSPRGEETQYF.

As to this clone: Germline is not matched at one junction end, which may reflect a read error. The chain has TRBV10-3 and TRBJ1-1; D unresolved. The CDR3 is made up of 12 amino acids. Germline assignment: CDR1 ENHRY and CDR2 SYGVKD. The CDR3 DNA reads as TGTGCCACCAGTACCGGGAGCACTGAAGCTTTCTTT. Its translation: CATSTGSTEAFF.

This chain connects TRBV5-7 to TRBJ2-5, with D perhaps given as TRBD1 or TRBD2 (5 bases each). TRBV5-7 is an ORF, with its function uncertain. The CDR3 runs 14 residues. Trimming removed 4 bases from V and 13 bases from J, with 23 bases in between. The CDR3 bases are TGTGCCAGCAGCAAAGCCAGGGACCTGGACGGGTTGTACTTC. Protein product: CASSKARDLDGLYF.

This clone ranks as medium-sized. The rearrangement joins TRBV6-6 to TRBJ1-2, with 7 positions matching TRBD1. The trim removed 8 bases at V and 0 bases at J, leaving 6 bases unmatched. The CDR3 loop spans 14 amino acids. Germline assignment: CDR1 MNHNY and CDR2 SVGAGI (reference sequence). Here the CDR3 reads CASHGQVSNYGYTF. The CDR3 DNA follows: TGTGCCAGCCACGGACAGGTCTCTAACTATGGCTACACCTTC.

The rearrangement uses TRBV6-1 and TRBJ1-3; TRBD1 matches 7 bases. V was pared by 6 bases and J by 1 base, with 6 bases of the junction left unmatched. Germline V gene lookup returns CDR1 MNHNS and CDR2 SASEGT. The CDR3 is 15 amino acids. This CDR3 is CASSAGQASGNTIYF. Here the CDR3 DNA reads TGTGCCAGCAGCGCCGGACAGGCGTCTGGAAACACCATATATTTT.

The chain joins TRBV7-2 to TRBJ2-7, with D perhaps TRBD1 (6 bases). This CDR3 is built from 14 residues. Germline V lookup: CDR1 SGHTA, CDR2 FQGNSA. With 0 bases removed from V and 6 bases from J, the gap between germline ends came to 12 bases. The CDR3 protein is CASSLARTAREQYF. DNA of the CDR3: TGTGCCAGCAGCTTAGCCAGGACAGCCCGCGAGCAGTACTTC.

V is TRBV5-1 and J is TRBJ1-3; 7 nucleotides line up with TRBD1. Germline trimming cut 4 bases from V and 0 bases from J; bases unmatched to any gene: 7. The CDR3 runs 16 residues. CDR1 and CDR2 from the germline V gene are SGHRS and YFSETQ. CDR3 protein: CASSKGGLTSGNTIYF. As DNA, the CDR3 is TGCGCCAGCAGCAAAGGGGGCTTAACCTCTGGAAACACCATATATTTT.

The chain couples TRBV14 to TRBJ2-1, with 7 bases aligning to TRBD1. This CDR3 is 16 amino acids long. Germline assignment: CDR1 SGHDN and CDR2 FVKESK. The V gene end was trimmed by 1 base and the J gene end by 9 bases; junction bases not matched to a gene: 12. CDR3: CASSQGLTGKWGEQFF. CDR3 coding DNA: TGTGCCAGCAGCCAAGGTTTGACAGGGAAGTGGGGTGAGCAGTTCTTC.